This T cell receptor beta chain originates from a study of T cells in Graves' hyperthyroidism and ophthalmopathy. About the study: Peripheral blood was collected at initial diagnosis, before any treatment. Study outcomes and limitations: Classification by a 13 V-J model distinguished ophthalmopathy from stable hyperthyroidism.

This clonotype was picked up many times. Its antigen remains unknown. CDR1 and CDR2 from the germline V gene are MDHEN and SYDVKM. This CDR3 is 16 amino acids long. V was pared by 5 bases and J by 3 bases, with 16 bases between. From RNA transcripts, TCR beta CDR3 regions were amplified. First-round RT-PCR with HTBI primers amplified the TCR CDR3 region. TCRdb reanalysed the multiplex PCR reads using MiXCR and keeps one entry per CDR3 protein. Of fewer than 200,000 distinct CDR3 sequences listed, over 7.5% are singletons. Uncontrolled infection, other autoimmune disease, pregnancy or lactation disqualified patients from enrolment.

The source is a woman between 18 and 29 years old with Graves' hyperthyroidism that later progressed to Graves' ophthalmopathy. The chain recombines TRBV28 with TRBJ2-2; D might be TRBD1 (6 bases). Input material: blood. The CDR3 reads CASSAESEGDTGELFF. CDR3 nucleotide sequence: TGTGCCAGCAGTGCCGAAAGTGAGGGGGACACCGGGGAGCTGTTTTTT.